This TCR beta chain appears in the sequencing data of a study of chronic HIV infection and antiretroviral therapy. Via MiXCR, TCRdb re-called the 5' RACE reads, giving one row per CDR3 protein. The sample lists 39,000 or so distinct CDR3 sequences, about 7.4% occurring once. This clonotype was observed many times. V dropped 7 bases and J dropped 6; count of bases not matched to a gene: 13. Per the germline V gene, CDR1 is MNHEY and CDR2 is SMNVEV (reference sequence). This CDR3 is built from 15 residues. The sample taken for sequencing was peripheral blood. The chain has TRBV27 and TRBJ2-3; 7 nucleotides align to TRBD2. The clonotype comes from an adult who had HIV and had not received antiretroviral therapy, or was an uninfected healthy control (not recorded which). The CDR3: CASIPLGRAGDTQYF. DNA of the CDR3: TGTGCCAGCATCCCTCTAGGGAGGGCCGGGGATACGCAGTATTTT.